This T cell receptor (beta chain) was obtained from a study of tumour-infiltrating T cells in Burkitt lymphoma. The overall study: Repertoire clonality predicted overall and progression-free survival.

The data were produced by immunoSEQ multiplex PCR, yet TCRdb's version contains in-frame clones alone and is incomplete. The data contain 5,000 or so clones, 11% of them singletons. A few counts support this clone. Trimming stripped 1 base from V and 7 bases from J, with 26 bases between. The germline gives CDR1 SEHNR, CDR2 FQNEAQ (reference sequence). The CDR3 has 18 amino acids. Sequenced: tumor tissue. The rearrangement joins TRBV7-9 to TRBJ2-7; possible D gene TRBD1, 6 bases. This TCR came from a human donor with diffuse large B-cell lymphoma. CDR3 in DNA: TGTGCCAGCAGCTTAGACCTTCTAGGACAGCTTAAGGGTGAGGAGCAGTACTTC. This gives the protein CASSLDLLGQLKGEEQYF.